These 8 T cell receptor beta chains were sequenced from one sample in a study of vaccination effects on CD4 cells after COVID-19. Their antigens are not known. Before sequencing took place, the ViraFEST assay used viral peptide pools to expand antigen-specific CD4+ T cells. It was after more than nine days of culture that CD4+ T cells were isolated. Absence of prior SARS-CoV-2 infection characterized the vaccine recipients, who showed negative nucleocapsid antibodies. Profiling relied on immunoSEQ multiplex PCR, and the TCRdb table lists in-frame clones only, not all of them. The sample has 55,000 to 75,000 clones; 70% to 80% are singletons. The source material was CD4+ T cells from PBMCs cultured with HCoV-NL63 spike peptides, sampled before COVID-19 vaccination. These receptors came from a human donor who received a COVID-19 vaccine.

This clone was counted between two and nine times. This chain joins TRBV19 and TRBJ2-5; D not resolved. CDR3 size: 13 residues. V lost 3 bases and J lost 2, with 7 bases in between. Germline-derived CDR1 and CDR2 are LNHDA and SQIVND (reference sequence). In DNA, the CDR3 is TGTGCCAGTAGTATTGGCAGTCAAGAGACCCAGTACTTC. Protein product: CASSIGSQETQYF.

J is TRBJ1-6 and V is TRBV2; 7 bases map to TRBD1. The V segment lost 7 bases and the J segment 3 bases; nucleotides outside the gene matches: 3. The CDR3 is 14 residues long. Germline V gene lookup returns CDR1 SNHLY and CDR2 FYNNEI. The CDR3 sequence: CASTQGGYNSPLHF. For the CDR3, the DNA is TGTGCCAGCACTCAGGGGGGCTATAATTCACCCCTCCACTTT.

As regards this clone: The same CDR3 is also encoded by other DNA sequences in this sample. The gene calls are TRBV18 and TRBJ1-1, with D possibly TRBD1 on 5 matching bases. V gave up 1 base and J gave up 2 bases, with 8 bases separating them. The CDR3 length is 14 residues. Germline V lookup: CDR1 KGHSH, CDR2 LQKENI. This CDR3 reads CASSPQGPNTEAFF. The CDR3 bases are TGTGCCAGCTCACCACAGGGGCCTAACACTGAAGCTTTCTTT.

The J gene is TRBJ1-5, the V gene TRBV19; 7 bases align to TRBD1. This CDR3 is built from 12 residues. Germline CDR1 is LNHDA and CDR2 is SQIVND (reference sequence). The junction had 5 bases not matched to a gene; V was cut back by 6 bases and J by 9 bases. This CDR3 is CASSDRALPQHF. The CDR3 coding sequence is TGTGCCAGTAGCGACAGGGCCCTGCCCCAGCATTTT.

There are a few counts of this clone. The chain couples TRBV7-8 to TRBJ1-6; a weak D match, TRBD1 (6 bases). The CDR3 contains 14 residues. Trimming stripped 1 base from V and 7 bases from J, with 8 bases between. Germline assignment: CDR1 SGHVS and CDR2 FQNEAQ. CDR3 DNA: TGTGCCAGCAGCTTAGTACAGGGAAATTCACCCCTCCACTTT. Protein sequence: CASSLVQGNSPLHF.

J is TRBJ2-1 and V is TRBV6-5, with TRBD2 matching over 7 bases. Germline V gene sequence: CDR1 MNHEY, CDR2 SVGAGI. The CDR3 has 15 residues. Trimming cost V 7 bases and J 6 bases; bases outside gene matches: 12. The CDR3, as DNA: TGTGCCAGCACCTTGGGGAGGGTTGGTAGCAATGAGCAGTTCTTC. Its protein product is CASTLGRVGSNEQFF.

For the CDR3, the DNA is TGCAGTGCTAGTCGGCCAGGGGGCAACACCGGGGAGCTGTTTTTT. As protein: CSASRPGGNTGELFF. The V gene is TRBV20-1, the J gene TRBJ2-2; the match to TRBD1 covers 8 bases. The CDR3 covers 15 residues. Germline CDR1 is DFQATT and CDR2 is SNEGSKA (reference sequence). The V gene end was trimmed by 3 bases and the J gene end by 2 bases; junction bases not matched to a gene: 5.

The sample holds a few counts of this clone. CDR3: CASTPIMGAGGTGELFF. The CDR3 DNA is TGTGCCAGCACCCCAATTATGGGGGCGGGAGGAACCGGGGAGCTGTTTTTT. V gene TRBV7-9 combines with J gene TRBJ2-2; TRBD2 matches 8 bases. The CDR3 has 17 amino acids. V shed 7 bases and J 5 bases; nucleotides not matched to a gene: 15. Germline-derived CDR1 and CDR2 are SEHNR and FQNEAQ (reference sequence).